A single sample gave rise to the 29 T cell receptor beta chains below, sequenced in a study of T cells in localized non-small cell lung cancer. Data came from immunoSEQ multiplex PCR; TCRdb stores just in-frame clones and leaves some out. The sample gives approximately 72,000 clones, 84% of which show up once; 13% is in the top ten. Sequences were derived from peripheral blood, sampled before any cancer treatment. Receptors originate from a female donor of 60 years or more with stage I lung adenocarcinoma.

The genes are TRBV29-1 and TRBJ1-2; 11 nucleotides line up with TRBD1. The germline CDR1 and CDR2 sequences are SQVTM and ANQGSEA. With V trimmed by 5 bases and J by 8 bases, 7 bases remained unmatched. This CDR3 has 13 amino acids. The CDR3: CSVRTGGSRGYTF. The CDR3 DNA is TGCAGCGTTCGGACAGGGGGCTCTCGCGGCTACACCTTC.

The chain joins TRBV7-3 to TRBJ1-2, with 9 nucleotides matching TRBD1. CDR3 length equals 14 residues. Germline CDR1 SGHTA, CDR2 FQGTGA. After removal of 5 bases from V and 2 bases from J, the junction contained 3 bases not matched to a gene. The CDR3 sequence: CASSPGQGNYGYTF. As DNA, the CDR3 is TGTGCCAGCAGCCCCGGACAGGGGAACTATGGCTACACCTTC. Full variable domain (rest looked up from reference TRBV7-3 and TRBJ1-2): GAGVSQTPSNKVTEKGKYVELRCDPISGHTALYWYRQSLGQGPEFLIYFQGTGAADDSGLPNDRFFAVRPEGSVSTLKIQRTERGDSAVYLCASSPGQGNYGYTFGSGTRLTVV.

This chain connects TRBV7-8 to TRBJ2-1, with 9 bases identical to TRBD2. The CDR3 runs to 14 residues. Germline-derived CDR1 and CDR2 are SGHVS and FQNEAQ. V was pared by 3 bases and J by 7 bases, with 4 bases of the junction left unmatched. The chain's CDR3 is CASSFSGRWNEQFF. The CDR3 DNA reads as TGTGCCAGCAGCTTCAGCGGGAGGTGGAATGAGCAGTTCTTC.

The CDR3 sequence: CASSEARTQYNEQFF. For the CDR3, the DNA is TGCGCCAGCAGTGAGGCACGGACCCAGTACAATGAGCAGTTCTTC. The rearrangement uses TRBV10-1 and TRBJ2-1; no clear D gene. The CDR3 consists of 15 residues. Trimming stripped 2 bases from V and 4 bases from J, with 12 bases between. The germline CDR1 and CDR2 sequences are WNHNN and SYGVQD (reference sequence).

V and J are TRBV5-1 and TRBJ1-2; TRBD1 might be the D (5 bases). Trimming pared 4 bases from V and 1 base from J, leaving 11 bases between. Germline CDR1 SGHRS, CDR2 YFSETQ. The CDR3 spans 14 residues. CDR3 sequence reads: CASSPAGDNYGYTF. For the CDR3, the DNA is TGCGCCAGCAGCCCCGCGGGGGATAACTATGGCTACACCTTC.

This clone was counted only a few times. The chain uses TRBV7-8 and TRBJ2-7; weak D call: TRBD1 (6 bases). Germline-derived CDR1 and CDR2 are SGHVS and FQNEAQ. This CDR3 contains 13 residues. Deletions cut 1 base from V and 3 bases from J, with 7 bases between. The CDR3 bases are TGTGCCAGCAGCTTAGGGGACATCTACGAGCAGTACTTC. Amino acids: CASSLGDIYEQYF.

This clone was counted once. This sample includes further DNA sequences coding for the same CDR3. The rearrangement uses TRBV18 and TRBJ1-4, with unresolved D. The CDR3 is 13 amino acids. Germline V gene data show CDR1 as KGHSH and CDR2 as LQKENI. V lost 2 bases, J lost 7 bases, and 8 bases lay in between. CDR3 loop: CASSPGQGEKLFF. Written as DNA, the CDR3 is TGTGCCAGCTCACCAGGGCAAGGTGAAAAACTGTTTTTT.

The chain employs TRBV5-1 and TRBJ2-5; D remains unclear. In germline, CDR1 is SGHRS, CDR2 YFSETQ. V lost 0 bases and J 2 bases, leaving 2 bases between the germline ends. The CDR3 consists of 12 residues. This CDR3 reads CASSLGQETQYF. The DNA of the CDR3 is TGCGCCAGCAGCTTGGGGCAAGAGACCCAGTACTTC.

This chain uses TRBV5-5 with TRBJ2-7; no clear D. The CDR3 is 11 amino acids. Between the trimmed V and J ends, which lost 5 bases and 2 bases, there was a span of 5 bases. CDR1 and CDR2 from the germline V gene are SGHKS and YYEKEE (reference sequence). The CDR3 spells CASRDAYEQYF. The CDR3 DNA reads TGTGCCAGCAGGGATGCCTACGAGCAGTACTTC. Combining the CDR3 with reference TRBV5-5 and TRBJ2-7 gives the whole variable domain DAGVTQSPTHLIKTRGQQVTLRCSPISGHKSVSWYQQVLGQGPQFIFQYYEKEERGRGNFPDRFSARQFPNYSSELNVNALLLGDSALYLCASRDAYEQYFGPGTRLTVT.

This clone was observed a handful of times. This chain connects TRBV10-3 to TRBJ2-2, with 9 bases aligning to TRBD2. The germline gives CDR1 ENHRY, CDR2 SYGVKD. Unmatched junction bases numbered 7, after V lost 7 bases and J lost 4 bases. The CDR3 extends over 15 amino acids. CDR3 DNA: TGTGCCATCATGGAGACTAGCGGAGTCACCGGGGAGCTGTTTTTT. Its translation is CAIMETSGVTGELFF.

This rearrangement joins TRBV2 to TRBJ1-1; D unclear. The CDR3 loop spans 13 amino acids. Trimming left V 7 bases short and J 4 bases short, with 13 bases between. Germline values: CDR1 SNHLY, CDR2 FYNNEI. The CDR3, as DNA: TGTGCCAGCAAGCCAGGTCCGGGCACTGAAGCTTTCTTT. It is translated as CASKPGPGTEAFF.

CDR3 bases: TGCGCCAGCAGCCAGGGGATCCCGTCCGAGCAGTTCTTC. Its translation is CASSQGIPSEQFF. This rearrangement joins TRBV4-1 to TRBJ2-1, with no clear D. V lost 3 bases, J lost 10 bases, and 13 bases lay in between. Germline loops: CDR1 MGHRA, CDR2 YSYEKL. The CDR3 runs 13 residues.

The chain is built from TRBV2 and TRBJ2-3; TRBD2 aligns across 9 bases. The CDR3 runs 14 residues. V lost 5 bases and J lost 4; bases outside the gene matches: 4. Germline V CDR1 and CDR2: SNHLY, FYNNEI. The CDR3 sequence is CASSRREGADTQYF. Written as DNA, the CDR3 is TGTGCCAGCAGTCGGCGGGAGGGTGCAGATACGCAGTATTTT.

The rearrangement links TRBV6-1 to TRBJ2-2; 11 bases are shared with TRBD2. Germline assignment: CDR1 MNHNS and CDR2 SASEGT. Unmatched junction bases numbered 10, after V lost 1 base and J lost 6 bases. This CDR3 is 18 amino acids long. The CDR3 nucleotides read TGTGCCAGCAGTGAAGTAGTCGGTAGCGGGAGGGCCCCCGGGGAGCTGTTTTTT. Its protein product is CASSEVVGSGRAPGELFF.

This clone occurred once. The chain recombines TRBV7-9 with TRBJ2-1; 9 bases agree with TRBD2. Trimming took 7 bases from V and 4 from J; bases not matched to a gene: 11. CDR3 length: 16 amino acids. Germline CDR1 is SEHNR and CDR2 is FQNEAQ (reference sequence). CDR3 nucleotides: TGTGCCAGCACCCCCCCTGGCGGGGGGGCTTACAATGAGCAGTTCTTC. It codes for CASTPPGGGAYNEQFF.

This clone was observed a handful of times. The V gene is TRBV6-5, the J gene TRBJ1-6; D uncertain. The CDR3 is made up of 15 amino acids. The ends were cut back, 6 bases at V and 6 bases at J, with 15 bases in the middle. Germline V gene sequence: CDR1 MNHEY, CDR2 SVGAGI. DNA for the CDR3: TGTGCCAGCAGGGTCACTTGGAGTGCTAATTCACCCCTCCACTTT. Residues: CASRVTWSANSPLHF.

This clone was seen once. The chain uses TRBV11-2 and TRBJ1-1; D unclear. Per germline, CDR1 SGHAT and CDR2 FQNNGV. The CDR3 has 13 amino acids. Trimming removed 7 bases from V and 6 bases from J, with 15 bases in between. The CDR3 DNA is TGTGCCAGCACCTTTGGTAGGGTTGCTGAAGCTTTCTTT. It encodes CASTFGRVAEAFF.

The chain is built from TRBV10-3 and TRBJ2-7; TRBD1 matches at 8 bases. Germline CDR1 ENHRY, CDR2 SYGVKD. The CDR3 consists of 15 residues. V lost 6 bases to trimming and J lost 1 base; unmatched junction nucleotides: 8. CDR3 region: CAIRKGQGGSYEQYF. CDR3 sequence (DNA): TGTGCCATCAGAAAAGGACAGGGAGGATCCTACGAGCAGTACTTC.

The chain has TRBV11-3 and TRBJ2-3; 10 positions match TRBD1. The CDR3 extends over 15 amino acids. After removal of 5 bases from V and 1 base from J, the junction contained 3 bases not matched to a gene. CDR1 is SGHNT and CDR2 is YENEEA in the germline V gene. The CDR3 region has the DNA TGTGCCAGCAGCCCCGGGACAGGGGGCACAGATACGCAGTATTTT. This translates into CASSPGTGGTDTQYF.

The CDR3 nucleotides read TGTGCTAGTGGTACTAGCGGGAGGGTCGGGGAGCTGTTTTTT. Translated, it gives CASGTSGRVGELFF. The J gene is TRBJ2-2, the V gene TRBV12-5; 13 bases fit TRBD2. The V segment lost 5 bases and the J segment 7 bases; nucleotides outside the gene matches: 1. The CDR3 is 14 amino acids. Germline lookup yields CDR1 LGHNT and CDR2 FRNRAP.

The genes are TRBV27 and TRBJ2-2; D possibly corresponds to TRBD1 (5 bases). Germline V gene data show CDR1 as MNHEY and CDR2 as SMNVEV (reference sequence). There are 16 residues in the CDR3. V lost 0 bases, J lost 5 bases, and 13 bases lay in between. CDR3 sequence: CASSLSGRVGTGELFF. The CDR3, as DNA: TGTGCCAGCAGTTTATCCGGCAGGGTGGGGACCGGGGAGCTGTTTTTT.

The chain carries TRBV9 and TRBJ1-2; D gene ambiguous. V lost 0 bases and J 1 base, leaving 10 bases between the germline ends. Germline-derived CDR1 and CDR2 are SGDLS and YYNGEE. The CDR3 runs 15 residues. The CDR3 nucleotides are TGTGCCAGCAGCGTAGCAGACACATATAACTATGGCTACACCTTC. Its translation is CASSVADTYNYGYTF.

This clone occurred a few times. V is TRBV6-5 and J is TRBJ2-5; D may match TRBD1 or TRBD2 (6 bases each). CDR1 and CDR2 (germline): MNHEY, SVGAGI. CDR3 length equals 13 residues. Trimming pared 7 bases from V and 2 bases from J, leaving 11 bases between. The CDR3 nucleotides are TGTGCCAGCACCTCGGGGGCTCAAGAGACCCAGTACTTC. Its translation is CASTSGAQETQYF.

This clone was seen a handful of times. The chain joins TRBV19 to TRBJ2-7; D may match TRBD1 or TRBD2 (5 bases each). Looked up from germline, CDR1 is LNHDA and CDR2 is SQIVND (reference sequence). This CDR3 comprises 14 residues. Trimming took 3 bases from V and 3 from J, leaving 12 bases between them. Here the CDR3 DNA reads TGTGCCAGTAGTATGGTGGGGGTCGGCTACGAGCAGTACTTC. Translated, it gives CASSMVGVGYEQYF.

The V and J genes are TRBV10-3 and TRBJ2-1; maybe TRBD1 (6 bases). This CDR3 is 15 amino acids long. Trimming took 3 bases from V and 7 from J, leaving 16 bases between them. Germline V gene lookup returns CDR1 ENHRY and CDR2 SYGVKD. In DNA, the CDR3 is TGTGCCATCAGTGACCCGACAGGTAACTCGAATGAGCAGTTCTTC. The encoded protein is CAISDPTGNSNEQFF.

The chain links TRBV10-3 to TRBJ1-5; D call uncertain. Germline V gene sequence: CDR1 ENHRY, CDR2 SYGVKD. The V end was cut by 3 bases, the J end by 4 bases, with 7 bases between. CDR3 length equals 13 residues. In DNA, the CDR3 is TGTGCCATCAGTGAAGAGGGAAATCAGCCCCAGCATTTT. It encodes CAISEEGNQPQHF.

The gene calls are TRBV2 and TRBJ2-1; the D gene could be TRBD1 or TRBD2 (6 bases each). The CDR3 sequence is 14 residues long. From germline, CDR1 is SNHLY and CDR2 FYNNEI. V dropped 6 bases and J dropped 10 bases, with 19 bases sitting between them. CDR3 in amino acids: CASSLTSPRGEQFF. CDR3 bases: TGTGCCAGCAGCCTGACTAGTCCGAGGGGGGAGCAGTTCTTC.

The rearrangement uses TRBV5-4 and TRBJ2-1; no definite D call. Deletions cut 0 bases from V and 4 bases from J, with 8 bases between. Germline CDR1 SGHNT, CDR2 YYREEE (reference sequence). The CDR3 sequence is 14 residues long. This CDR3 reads CASSLEGRYNEQFF. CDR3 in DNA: TGTGCCAGCAGCTTGGAGGGAAGGTACAATGAGCAGTTCTTC.

As DNA, the CDR3 is TGCGCCAGCAGCCATTGGGGCTTAGCGGGAGAAAATCAGCAGTTCTTC. This gives the protein CASSHWGLAGENQQFF. This chain uses TRBV4-1 with TRBJ2-1; 9 positions match TRBD2. Germline V CDR1 and CDR2: MGHRA, YSYEKL. The V and J ends lost 3 bases and 11 bases, in that order; junction bases with no gene match: 14. The CDR3 consists of 16 residues.